Listed here are 5 T cell receptor beta chains from one sample, sequenced in a study of beta chain features in type 1 diabetes. Overall study findings and caveats: Among all four CD4+ subsets, Type 1 diabetes patients had TCRB CDR3s that were moderately but significantly shorter.

Expressed TCRB transcripts were sequenced after all isolated RNA was converted to cDNA. Using immunoSEQ multiplex PCR, the repertoire was profiled, and TCRdb retains in-frame clones only, with some absent. The sample shows 200,000 to 250,000 clones, over 11% of them seen only once. Their recognized antigens are unknown. Source material: naive CD4+ T cells from blood. The receptor set was obtained from a young man with type 1 diabetes.

This chain joins TRBV5-4 and TRBJ2-2; D is perhaps TRBD2 (5 bases). The CDR3 runs to 14 residues. V shed 1 base and J shed 6 bases, with 10 bases lying between them. The V gene's germline CDR1 is SGHNT and CDR2 YYREEE (reference sequence). Here the CDR3 DNA reads TGTGCCAGCAGCTTGCGGGATTCAGCCGGGGAGCTGTTTTTT. Amino acid sequence: CASSLRDSAGELFF.

V and J are TRBV15 and TRBJ1-1; TRBD1 aligns across 9 bases. The V gene's germline CDR1 is LNHNV and CDR2 YYDKDF (reference sequence). The CDR3 loop spans 15 amino acids. V trimming: 1 base; J trimming: 7 bases; junction bases outside the gene matches: 7. In nucleotides, the CDR3 is TGTGCCACCAGCAGAGCTCGGACAGGGGTGAGTGAAGCTTTCTTT. Translating it yields CATSRARTGVSEAFF.

This clone has a handful of counts. The chain combines TRBV25-1 with TRBJ1-3; a weak D match, TRBD1 (5 bases). Trimming left V 1 base short and J 2 bases short, with 9 bases between. The germline V gene has CDR1 MGHDK and CDR2 SYGVNS. The CDR3 has 15 residues. The CDR3 here is CASSESGGPGNTIYF. The CDR3 DNA follows: TGTGCCAGCAGTGAATCGGGGGGACCTGGAAACACCATATATTTT.

The J gene is TRBJ1-2, the V gene TRBV5-1, with 9 bases lining up with TRBD1. V was pared by 4 bases and J by 4 bases, with 11 bases of the junction left unmatched. Per the germline V gene, CDR1 is SGHRS and CDR2 is YFSETQ. The length of the CDR3 is 16 residues. The DNA of the CDR3 is TGCGCCAGCAGCCCAGGGACAGGGACGGGGCTCTATGGCTACACCTTC. Translated, it gives CASSPGTGTGLYGYTF. Looking up the rest from reference TRBV5-1 and TRBJ1-2 gives the full variable domain: KAGVTQTPRYLIKTRGQQVTLSCSPISGHRSVSWYQQTPGQGLQFLFEYFSETQRNKGNFPGRFSGRQFSNSRSEMNVSTLELGDSALYLCASSPGTGTGLYGYTFGSGTRLTVV.

The genes are TRBV18 and TRBJ2-7, with 10 bases matching TRBD2. This CDR3 region has 14 residues. The V and J ends lost 8 bases and 2 bases, in that order; junction bases with no gene match: 6. Germline V gene sequence: CDR1 KGHSH, CDR2 LQKENI. The CDR3 loop reads CASQLAGRTYEQYF. CDR3 bases: TGTGCCAGCCAACTAGCGGGACGAACCTACGAGCAGTACTTC.